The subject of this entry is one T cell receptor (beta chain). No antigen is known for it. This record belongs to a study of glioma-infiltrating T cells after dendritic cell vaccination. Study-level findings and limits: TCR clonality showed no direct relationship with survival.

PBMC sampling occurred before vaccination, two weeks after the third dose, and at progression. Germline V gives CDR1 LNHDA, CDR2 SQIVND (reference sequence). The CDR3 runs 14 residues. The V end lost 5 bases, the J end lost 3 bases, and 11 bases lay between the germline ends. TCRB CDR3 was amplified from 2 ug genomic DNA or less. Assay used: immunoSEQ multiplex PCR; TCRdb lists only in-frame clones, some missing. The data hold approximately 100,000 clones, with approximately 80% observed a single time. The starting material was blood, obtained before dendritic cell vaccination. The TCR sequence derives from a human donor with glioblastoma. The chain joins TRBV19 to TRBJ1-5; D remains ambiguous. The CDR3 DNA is TGTGCCAGTAGTCCGCGGGTGTTCAATCAGCCCCAGCATTTT. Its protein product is CASSPRVFNQPQHF.